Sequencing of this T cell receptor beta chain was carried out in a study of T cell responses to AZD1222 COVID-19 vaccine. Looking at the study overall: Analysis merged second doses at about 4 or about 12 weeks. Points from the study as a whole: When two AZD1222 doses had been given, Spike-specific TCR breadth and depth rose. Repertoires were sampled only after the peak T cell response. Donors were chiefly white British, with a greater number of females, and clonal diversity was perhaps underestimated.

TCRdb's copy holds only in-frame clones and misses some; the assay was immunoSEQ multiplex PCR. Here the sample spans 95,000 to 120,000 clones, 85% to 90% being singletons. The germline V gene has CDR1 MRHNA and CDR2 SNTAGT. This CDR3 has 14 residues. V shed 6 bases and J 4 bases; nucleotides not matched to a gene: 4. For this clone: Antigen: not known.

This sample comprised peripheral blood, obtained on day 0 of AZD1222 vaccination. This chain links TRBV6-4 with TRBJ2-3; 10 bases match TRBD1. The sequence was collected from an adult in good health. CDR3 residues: CASSLDRGSDTQYF. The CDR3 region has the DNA TGTGCCAGCAGCCTGGACAGGGGGTCAGATACGCAGTATTTT.